This T cell receptor (beta chain) derives from a study of neurological immune-mediated disorders (dated by TCRdb to between 2018 and 2020). As for the study more broadly: The study compared peripheral blood TCR-beta repertoires of HTLV-I-associated myelopathy (HAM/TSP) patients, multiple sclerosis patients and healthy controls using UMI-based sequencing. The 95 to 120 TCR-beta libraries included longitudinal samples, technical triplicates and paired sorted CD4+ and CD8+ T-cell subsets alongside PBMC samples. The cohort was made up of 68 subjects, consisting of roughly 15 HAM/TSP patients, some 34 multiple sclerosis patients and around 20 healthy controls.

cDNA synthesis used template-switch 5'RACE with a primer carrying a 10-nucleotide random unique molecular identifier tagging each TCR transcript. Each sequencing run produced over 180 million TCR-beta sequences covering 15-18 subjects. The RNeasy kit was used to extract total RNA. The KAPA Real-time Library Amplification kit was used to amplify TCR-beta VDJ regions with primers for the TCR constant region and the 5'RACE anchor. A first PCR added sample indexes and Illumina adaptors, and a second PCR then raised library yield. After Ampure bead purification, the TCR product of roughly 650 bp was size-selected on a 2% E-gel SizeSelection system. Before pooling, library quality was assessed on a Bioanalyzer, concentration was determined with Qubit, and library quantification was performed with the Kapa Library Quantification kit. Libraries were sequenced paired-end 2 x 150 bp on an Illumina HiSeq 2500. To increase sequence diversity, roughly 24-31% phiX was spiked into each library pool. The study's processing was this. Quality-filtered reads were processed with the UMI-based MiGEC pipeline, which removed over 75% of raw TCR sequences during error correction. IMGT germline references were used for alignment of VDJ genes, and clonotypes were defined by a unique CDR3 amino acid sequence together with V-J genes. Clonal expansion, Shannon diversity and CDR3 relatedness were evaluated with VDJtools (CalcPairwiseDistances, ClusterSamples), while phylogenetic trees were built in CLCbio workbench. A clone was classed as expanded if it had 8 or more unique UMIs, a cutoff based on coefficient-of-variation modelling across technical triplicates. The raw public reads went through TCRdb reprocessing: fastp at Q25, MiXCR clone calling, in-frame beta chains kept. CDR3 protein sequences are deduplicated, and each keeps its most common genes and DNA. Here the V and J calls rest on TCRdb's processing, not on the authors' analysis. Counted in this sample were about 38,000 distinct CDR3 sequences; roughly 4.8% of them appeared once. The top ten hold roughly 9% of the sample.

Points the paper makes about the study in general: No identical CDR3 amino acid sequences were found to be shared among expanded clones across subjects, suggesting that TCR-beta repertoires were private in all groups. TCR clonal expansion was highest in HAM/TSP patients and lowest in MS patients, with MS patients falling below even healthy controls.

Details on this clonotype: Its antigen is unknown. Per-base qualities were not stored, and no clone one base away is much larger.

Inclusive of the bounding cysteine and phenylalanine, the CDR3 is 14 residues long. Just CDR3 DNA is preserved here, 42 bases in frame from base 1. The germline V gene yields SGHDT for CDR1 and YYEEEE for CDR2. Trimming takes 6 bases from V and 8 bases from J, and the germline ends sit 20 bases apart. The healthy controls were volunteers from blood banks in Maryland, USA. TCR libraries for sorted subsets were made from 1 million sorted CD4+ or CD8+ T cells. Peripheral blood was subjected to Ficoll-Hypaque density gradient centrifugation to isolate PBMCs, which were then cryopreserved in liquid nitrogen. Paired sorted CD4+ and CD8+ subsets came from healthy controls, HAM/TSP patients and MS patients.

The rearranged chain carries TRBV5-6 and TRBJ1-1; a tentative D call is TRBD1 (5 bases match). Sequenced input: CD4+ T cells from blood. The receptor's source is a man between 18 and 29 years old in good health. CDR3 loop: CASTWAGTGTEAFF. The DNA sequence is given as TGTGCCAGCACGTGGGCCGGGACCGGGACGGAAGCTTTCTTT.